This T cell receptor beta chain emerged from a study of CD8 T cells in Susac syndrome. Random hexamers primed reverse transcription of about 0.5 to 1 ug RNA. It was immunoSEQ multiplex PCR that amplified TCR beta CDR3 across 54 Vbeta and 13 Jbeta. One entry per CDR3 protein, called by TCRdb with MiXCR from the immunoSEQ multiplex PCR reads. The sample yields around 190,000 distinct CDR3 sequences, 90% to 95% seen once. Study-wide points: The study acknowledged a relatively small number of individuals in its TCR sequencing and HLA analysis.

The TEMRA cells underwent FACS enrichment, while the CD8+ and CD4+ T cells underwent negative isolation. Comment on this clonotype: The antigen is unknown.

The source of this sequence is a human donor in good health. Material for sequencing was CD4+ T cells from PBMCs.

The CDR3 sequence: CASSPRGGGYTF. For the CDR3, the DNA is TGTGCCAGCAGCCCCCGGGGCGGCGGCTACACCTTC. The chain joins TRBV7-2 to TRBJ1-2; perhaps TRBD1 as D (5 bases). This CDR3 is built from 12 residues. V shed 5 bases and J shed 8 bases, with 12 bases lying between them. Germline V gives CDR1 SGHTA, CDR2 FQGNSA. Full variable domain (rest looked up from reference TRBV7-2 and TRBJ1-2): GAGVSQSPSNKVTEKGKDVELRCDPISGHTALYWYRQSLGQGLEFLIYFQGNSAPDKSGLPSDRFSAERTGGSVSTLTIQRTQQEDSAVYLCASSPRGGGYTFGSGTRLTVV.